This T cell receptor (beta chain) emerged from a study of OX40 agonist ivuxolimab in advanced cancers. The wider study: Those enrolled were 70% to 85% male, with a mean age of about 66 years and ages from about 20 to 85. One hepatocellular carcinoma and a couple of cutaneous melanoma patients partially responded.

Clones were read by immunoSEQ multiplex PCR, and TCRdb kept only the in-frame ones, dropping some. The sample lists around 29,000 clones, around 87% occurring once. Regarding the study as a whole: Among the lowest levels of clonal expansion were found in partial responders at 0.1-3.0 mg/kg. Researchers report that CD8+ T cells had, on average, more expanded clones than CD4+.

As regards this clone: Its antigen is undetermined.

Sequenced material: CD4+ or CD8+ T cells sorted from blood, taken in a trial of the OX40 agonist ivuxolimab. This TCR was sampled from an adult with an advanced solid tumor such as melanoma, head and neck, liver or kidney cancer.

The CDR3 reads CASSQDTSGDGSYEQYF. The CDR3 DNA is TGTGCCAGCAGCCAAGATACTAGCGGGGATGGCTCCTACGAGCAGTACTTC. The genes are TRBV4-2 and TRBJ2-7; TRBD2 agrees at 10 bases. Germline-derived CDR1 and CDR2 are LGHNA and YNFKEQ. There are 17 residues in the CDR3. The V and J ends lost 0 bases and 0 bases, in that order; junction bases with no gene match: 5.